This T cell receptor (beta chain) was identified during a study of beta chain features in type 1 diabetes. Since all of the isolated RNA was reverse transcribed, expressed TCRB transcripts were what got sequenced. TCRdb keeps only in-frame clones here, not all; method: immunoSEQ multiplex PCR. The data contain hundreds of thousands of clones, about 12% of them singletons. It was via CD45RO/CCR7/CD25/CD127/CD95/CD27 that CD4+ naive, central memory, regulatory and stem cell-like memory cells were sorted. V was clipped by 5 bases and J by 6 bases; unmatched bases: 8. This CDR3 region has 14 residues. In germline, CDR1 is SGHNT, CDR2 YYREEE (reference sequence).

The V gene is TRBV5-4, the J gene TRBJ2-3; TRBD1 matches 8 bases. The source of this sequence is a man between 18 and 29 years old in good health. Sequenced input: naive CD4+ T cells from blood. CDR3 nucleotide sequence: TGTGCCAGCAGTGGACAGGGTTTCACGGATACGCAGTATTTT. This sequence encodes CASSGQGFTDTQYF. The variable domain in full, with the rest retrieved from reference TRBV5-4 and TRBJ2-3, is ETGVTQSPTHLIKTRGQQVTLRCSSQSGHNTVSWYQQALGQGPQFIFQYYREEENGRGNFPPRFSGLQFPNYSSELNVNALELDDSALYLCASSGQGFTDTQYFGPGTRLTVL.